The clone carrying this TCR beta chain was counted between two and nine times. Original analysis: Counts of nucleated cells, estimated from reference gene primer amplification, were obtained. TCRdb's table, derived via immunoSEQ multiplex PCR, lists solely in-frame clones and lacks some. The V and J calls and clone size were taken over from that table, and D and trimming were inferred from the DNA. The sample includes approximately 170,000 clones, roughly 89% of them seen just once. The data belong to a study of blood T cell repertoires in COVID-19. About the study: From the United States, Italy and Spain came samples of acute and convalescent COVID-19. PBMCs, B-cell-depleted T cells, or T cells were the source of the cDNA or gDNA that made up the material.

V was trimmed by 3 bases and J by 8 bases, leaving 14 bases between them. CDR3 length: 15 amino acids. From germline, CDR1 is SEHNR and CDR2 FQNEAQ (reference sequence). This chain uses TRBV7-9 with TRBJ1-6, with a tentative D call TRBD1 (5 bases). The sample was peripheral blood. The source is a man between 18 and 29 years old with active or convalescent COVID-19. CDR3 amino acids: CASSLSGMVYSPLHF. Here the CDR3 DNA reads TGTGCCAGCAGCTTGTCAGGGATGGTGTATTCACCCCTCCACTTT. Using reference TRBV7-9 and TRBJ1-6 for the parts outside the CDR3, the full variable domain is DTGVSQNPRHKITKRGQNVTFRCDPISEHNRLYWYRQTLGQGPEFLTYFQNEAQLEKSRLLSDRFSAERPKGSFSTLEIQRTEQGDSAMYLCASSLSGMVYSPLHFGNGTRLTVT.